This T cell receptor (beta chain) emerged from a study of blood T cell repertoires in COVID-19. A COVID-19 case had been met by exposed participants during the 2 weeks before study entry. Germline V CDR1 and CDR2: LNHDA, SQIVND (reference sequence). The CDR3 covers 13 residues. Libraries were prepared by immunoSEQ multiplex PCR; TCRdb keeps only in-frame clonotypes and omits some of them. The profile covers about 140,000 clones, with roughly 84% appearing a single time and roughly 4.9% taken by the ten largest. The source is a man in his sixties or seventies who had been exposed to COVID-19. The chain joins TRBV19 to TRBJ1-2; D is perhaps TRBD1 (6 bases). Source material: PBMCs or T cells enriched from blood (not recorded which). The CDR3 protein is CASAGAASYGYTF. In nucleotides, the CDR3 is TGTGCTAGCGCGGGGGCAGCTTCTTATGGCTACACCTTC.